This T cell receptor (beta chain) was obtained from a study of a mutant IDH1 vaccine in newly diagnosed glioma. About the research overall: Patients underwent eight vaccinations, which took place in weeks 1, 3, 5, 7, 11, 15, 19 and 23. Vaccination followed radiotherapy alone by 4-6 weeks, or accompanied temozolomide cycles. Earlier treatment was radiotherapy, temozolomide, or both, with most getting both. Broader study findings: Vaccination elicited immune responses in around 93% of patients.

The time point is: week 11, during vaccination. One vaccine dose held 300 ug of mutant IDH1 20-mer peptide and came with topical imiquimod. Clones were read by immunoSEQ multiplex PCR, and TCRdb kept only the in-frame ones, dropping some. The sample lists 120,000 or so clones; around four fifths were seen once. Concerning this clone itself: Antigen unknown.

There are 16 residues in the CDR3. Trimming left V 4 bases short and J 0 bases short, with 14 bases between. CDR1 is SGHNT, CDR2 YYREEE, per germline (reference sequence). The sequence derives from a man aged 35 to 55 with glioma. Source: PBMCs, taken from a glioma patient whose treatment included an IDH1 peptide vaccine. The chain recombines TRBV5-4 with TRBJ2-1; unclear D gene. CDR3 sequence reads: CASSLTPLHSYNEQFF. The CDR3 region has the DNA TGTGCCAGCAGCCTTACCCCCCTACACTCCTACAATGAGCAGTTCTTC.